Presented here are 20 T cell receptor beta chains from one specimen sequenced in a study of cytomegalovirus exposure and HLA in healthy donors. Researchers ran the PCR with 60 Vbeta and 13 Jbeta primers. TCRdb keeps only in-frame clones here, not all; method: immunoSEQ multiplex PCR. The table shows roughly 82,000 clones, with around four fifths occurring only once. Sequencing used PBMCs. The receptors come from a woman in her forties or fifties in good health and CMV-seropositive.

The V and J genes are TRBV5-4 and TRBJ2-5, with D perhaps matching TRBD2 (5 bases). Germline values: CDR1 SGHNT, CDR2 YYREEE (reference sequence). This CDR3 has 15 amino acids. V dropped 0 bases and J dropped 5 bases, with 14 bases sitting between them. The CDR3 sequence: CASSLARGGGETQYF. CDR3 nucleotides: TGTGCCAGCAGCTTGGCCAGAGGAGGTGGTGAGACCCAGTACTTC.

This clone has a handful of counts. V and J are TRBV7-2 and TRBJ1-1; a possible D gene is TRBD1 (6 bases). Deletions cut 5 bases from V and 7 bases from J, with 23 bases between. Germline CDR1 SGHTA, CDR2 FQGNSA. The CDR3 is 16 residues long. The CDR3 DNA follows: TGTGCCAGCAGCCCTGCTCCGGCGGGGGCATATAATGAAGCTTTCTTT. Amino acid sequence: CASSPAPAGAYNEAFF.

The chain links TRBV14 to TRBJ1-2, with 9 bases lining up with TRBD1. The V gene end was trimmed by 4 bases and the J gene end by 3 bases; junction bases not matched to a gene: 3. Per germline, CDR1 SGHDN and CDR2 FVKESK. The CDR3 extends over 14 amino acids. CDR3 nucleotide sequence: TGTGCCAGCAGCCGGGACAGGGAAGACTATGGCTACACCTTC. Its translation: CASSRDREDYGYTF.

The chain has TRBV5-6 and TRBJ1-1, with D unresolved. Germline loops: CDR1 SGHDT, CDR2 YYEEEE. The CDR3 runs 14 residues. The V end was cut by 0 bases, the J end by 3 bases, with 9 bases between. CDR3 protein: CASSLDRRDTEAFF. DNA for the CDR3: TGTGCCAGCAGCTTGGATCGGAGGGACACTGAAGCTTTCTTT.

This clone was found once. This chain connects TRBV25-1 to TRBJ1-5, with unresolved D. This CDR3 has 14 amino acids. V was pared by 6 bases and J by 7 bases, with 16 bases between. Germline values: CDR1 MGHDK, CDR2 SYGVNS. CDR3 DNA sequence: TGTGCCAGCAGCGGGTCGGGTGGAGGGCAGCCCCAGCATTTT. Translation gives CASSGSGGGQPQHF.

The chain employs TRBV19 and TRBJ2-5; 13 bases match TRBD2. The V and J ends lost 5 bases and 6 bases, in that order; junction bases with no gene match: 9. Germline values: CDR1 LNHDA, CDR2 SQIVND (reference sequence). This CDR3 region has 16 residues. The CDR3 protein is CASSLGTSGRGKTQYF. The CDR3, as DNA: TGTGCCAGTAGTTTGGGAACTAGCGGGAGGGGAAAGACCCAGTACTTC.

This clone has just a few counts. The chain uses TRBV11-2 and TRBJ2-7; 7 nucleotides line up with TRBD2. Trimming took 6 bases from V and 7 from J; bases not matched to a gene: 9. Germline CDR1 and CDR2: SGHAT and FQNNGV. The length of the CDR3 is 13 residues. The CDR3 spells CASRERGGVEQYF. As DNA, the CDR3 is TGTGCCAGCAGAGAAAGGGGAGGGGTTGAGCAGTACTTC.

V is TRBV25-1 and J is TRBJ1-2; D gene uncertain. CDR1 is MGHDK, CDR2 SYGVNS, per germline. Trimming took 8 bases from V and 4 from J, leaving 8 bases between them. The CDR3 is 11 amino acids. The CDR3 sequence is CASYEGYGYTF. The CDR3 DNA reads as TGTGCCAGCTACGAGGGCTATGGCTACACCTTC.

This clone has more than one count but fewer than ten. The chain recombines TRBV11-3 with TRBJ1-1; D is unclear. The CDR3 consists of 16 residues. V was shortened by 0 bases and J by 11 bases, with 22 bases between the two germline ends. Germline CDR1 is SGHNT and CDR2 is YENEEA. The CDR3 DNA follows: TGTGCCAGCAGCTTAGATGTCCCCGGGGTAAAAACTCGGGCTTTCTTT. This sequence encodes CASSLDVPGVKTRAFF. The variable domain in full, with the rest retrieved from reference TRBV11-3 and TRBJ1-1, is EAGVVQSPRYKIIEKKQPVAFWCNPISGHNTLYWYLQNLGQGPELLIRYENEEAVDDSQLPKDRFSAERLKGVDSTLKIQPAELGDSAVYLCASSLDVPGVKTRAFFGQGTRLTVV.

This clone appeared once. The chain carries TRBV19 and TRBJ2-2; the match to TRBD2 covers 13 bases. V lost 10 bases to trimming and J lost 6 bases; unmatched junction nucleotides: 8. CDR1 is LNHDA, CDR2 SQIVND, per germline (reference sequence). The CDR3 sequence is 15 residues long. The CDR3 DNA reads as TGTGCCACCCCGGGGACTAGCGGGACCGCCGGGGAGCTGTTTTTT. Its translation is CATPGTSGTAGELFF.

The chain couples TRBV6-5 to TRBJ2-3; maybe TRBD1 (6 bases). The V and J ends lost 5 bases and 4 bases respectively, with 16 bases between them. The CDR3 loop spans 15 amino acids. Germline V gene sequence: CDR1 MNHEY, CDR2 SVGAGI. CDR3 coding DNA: TGTGCCAGCAGTCCCTGGACAGCTAGGCCAGATACGCAGTATTTT. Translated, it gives CASSPWTARPDTQYF.

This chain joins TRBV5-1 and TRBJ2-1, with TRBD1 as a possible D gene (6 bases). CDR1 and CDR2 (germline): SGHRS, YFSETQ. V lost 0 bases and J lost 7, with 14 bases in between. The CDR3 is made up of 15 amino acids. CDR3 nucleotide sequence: TGCGCCAGCAGCTTGGCCGGGACAATGGCGAATGAGCAGTTCTTC. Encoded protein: CASSLAGTMANEQFF.

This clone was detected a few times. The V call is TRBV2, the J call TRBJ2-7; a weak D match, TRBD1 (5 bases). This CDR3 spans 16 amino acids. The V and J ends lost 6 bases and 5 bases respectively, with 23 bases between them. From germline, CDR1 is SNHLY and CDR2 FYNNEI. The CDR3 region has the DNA TGTGCCAGCAGAGATTGGGGCTCACGGACCTTGGACGAGCAGTACTTC. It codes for CASRDWGSRTLDEQYF. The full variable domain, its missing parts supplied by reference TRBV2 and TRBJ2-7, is EPEVTQTPSHQVTQMGQEVILRCVPISNHLYFYWYRQILGQKVEFLVSFYNNEISEKSEIFDDQFSVERPDGSNFTLKIRSTKLEDSAMYFCASRDWGSRTLDEQYFGPGTRLTVT.

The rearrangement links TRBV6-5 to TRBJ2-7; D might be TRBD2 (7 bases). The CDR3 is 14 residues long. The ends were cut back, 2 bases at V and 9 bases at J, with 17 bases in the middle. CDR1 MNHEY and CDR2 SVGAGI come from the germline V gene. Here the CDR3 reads CASSYIASGGGQYF. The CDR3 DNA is TGTGCCAGCAGTTACATCGCTAGCGGAGGGGGGCAGTACTTC.

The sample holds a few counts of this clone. CDR3 bases: TGTGCCAGCAGCTTGGCGGGGGGACAGGGATCGTTCGGCTACACCTTC. Residues: CASSLAGGQGSFGYTF. The chain employs TRBV5-4 and TRBJ1-2, with 9 bases aligning to TRBD1. CDR3 size: 16 residues. V was pared by 0 bases and J by 8 bases, with 11 bases of the junction left unmatched. Germline V gene sequence: CDR1 SGHNT, CDR2 YYREEE (reference sequence).

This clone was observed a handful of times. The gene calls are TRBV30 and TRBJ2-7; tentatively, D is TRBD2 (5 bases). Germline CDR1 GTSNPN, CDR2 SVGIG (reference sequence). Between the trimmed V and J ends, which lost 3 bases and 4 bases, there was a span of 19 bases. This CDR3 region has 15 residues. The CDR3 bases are TGTGCCTGGAGCTCTGGGAGCTCTCGGGTGTACGAGCAGTACTTC. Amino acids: CAWSSGSSRVYEQYF.

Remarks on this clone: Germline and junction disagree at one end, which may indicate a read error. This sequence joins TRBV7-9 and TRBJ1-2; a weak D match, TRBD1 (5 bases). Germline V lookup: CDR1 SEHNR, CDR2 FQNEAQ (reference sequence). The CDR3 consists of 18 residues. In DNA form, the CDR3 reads TGTTCCAGCAGCTTACCGAGGACACCTCATCCCCAGGACTATGGCTACACCTTC. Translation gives CSSSLPRTPHPQDYGYTF.

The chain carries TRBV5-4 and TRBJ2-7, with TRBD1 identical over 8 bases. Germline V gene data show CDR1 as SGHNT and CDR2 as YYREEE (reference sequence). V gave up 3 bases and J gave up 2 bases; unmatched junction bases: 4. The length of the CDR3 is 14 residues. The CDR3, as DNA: TGTGCCAGCAGCTCCCAGGGGGCCACCTACGAGCAGTACTTC. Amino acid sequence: CASSSQGATYEQYF. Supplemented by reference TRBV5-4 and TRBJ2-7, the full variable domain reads ETGVTQSPTHLIKTRGQQVTLRCSSQSGHNTVSWYQQALGQGPQFIFQYYREEENGRGNFPPRFSGLQFPNYSSELNVNALELDDSALYLCASSSQGATYEQYFGPGTRLTVT.

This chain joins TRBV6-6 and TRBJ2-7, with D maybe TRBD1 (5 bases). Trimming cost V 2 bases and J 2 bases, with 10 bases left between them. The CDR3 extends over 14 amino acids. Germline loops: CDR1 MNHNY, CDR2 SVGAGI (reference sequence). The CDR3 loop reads CASSYTDSAYEQYF. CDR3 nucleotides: TGTGCCAGCAGTTACACTGACAGTGCCTACGAGCAGTACTTC.

This chain's CDR3 is CASSVPRYNEQFF. In nucleotides, the CDR3 is TGTGCCAGCAGTGTTCCCAGGTACAATGAGCAGTTCTTC. The V and J genes are TRBV2 and TRBJ2-1; D unclear. The germline V and J ends were trimmed by 4 bases and 4 bases, with 8 bases remaining between them. CDR1 and CDR2 from the germline V gene are SNHLY and FYNNEI. The CDR3 sequence is 13 residues long.